This TCR beta chain was documented in a study of blood T cells in healthy people across ages. The second PCR ran about 6 to 11 cycles with a sample-barcoded 5' primer and J-beta primers. TCRdb ran MiXCR on the 5' RACE reads and lists one entry per CDR3 protein. Among 1.6 million or so distinct CDR3 sequences listed, 30% to 40% were seen once. Study results and limitations: Greater diversity and more naive CD4+ cells were seen in long-lived donors than in aged donors.

V lost 6 bases to trimming and J lost 4 bases; unmatched junction nucleotides: 11. This CDR3 spans 15 amino acids. The germline gives CDR1 DFQATT, CDR2 SNEGSKA (reference sequence). This clonotype was observed a few times. Its antigen is currently unknown. V is TRBV20-1 and J is TRBJ2-1; 8 bases are a match to TRBD2. This clonotype originated in a woman aged 25 to 39 in good health. Sequencing was performed on blood. The CDR3 DNA reads TGCAGTGCCACCATGGCGGGAGGAACTTACAATGAGCAGTTCTTC. Translating gives CSATMAGGTYNEQFF.